This paragraph reports one T cell receptor (beta chain). As yet, its antigen is unknown. The data derive from a study of blood T cells in healthy people across ages. Study outcomes and limitations: TCR beta diversity tracked closely with naive T cell percentage. In older individuals, TCR beta diversity per million T cells was lower, falling roughly linearly with age.

V shed 6 bases and J shed 0 bases, with 12 bases lying between them. This CDR3 region has 13 residues. Germline loops: CDR1 SQVTM, CDR2 ANQGSEA. PCR was performed a second time for about 6 to 11 cycles using a sample-barcoded 5' primer and a J-beta primer mix. The template-switch adaptor, which had 12 random nucleotides, put a tag on each cDNA molecule. Each single sample gave us at least 2.5 million CDR3-containing paired-end reads. TCRdb processed the 5' RACE reads anew with MiXCR; each CDR3 protein has one entry. This table has around 650,000 distinct CDR3 sequences, 32% appearing once. The chain is built from TRBV29-1 and TRBJ2-7; a possible D gene is TRBD1 (5 bases). The TCR was taken from a woman of 80 years or more in good health. The sequenced sample was blood. CDR3 nucleotides: TGCAGCGTGGGGCGCCTCCACTCCTACGAGCAGTACTTC. Translating it yields CSVGRLHSYEQYF.